This T cell receptor (beta chain) was sequenced for a study of Ad26.COV2.S vaccination and SARS-CoV-2 variants. Turning to the study itself: Into the muscle, Ad26.COV2.S was dosed once or twice, 56 days apart.

This CDR3 is built from 15 residues. CDR1 is MNHNY, CDR2 SVGAGI, per germline (reference sequence). V lost 0 bases, J lost 5 bases, and 10 bases lay in between. This sample's treatment: over 15 received Ad26.COV2.S at low or high dose, single or two shots; about 5 received placebo; per-sample allocation not given. On day 63 after the first injection, vaccine and placebo recipients gave samples. As for this clone: Its antigen is as yet unknown.

Regarding the study as a whole: Vaccine recipients and placebo recipients showed similar non-spike TCR breadth.

TCRdb's table, derived via immunoSEQ multiplex PCR, lists solely in-frame clones and lacks some. The profile covers 400,000 to 450,000 clones, with about 93% appearing a single time and over 9% taken by the ten largest. This sequence originates from a person between 18 and 65 years old who received the Ad26.COV2.S COVID-19 vaccine or a placebo. The sequences come from peripheral blood, collected in a trial of Ad26.COV2.S vaccine versus placebo. J is TRBJ1-4 and V is TRBV6-6, with D unresolved. CDR3 in DNA: TGTGCCAGCAGTTACTCGACTGCTGCCAATGAAAAACTGTTTTTT. Residues: CASSYSTAANEKLFF.